The 14 T cell receptor beta chains in this list originate from one sample, sequenced in a study of blood T cell repertoires in COVID-19. Assay: immunoSEQ multiplex PCR; the TCRdb copy retains only in-frame clones and omits some. The sample lists under 450,000 clones; around 87% were seen once. What was sequenced was PBMCs or T cells enriched from blood (not recorded which). The receptors stem from a young man who had recovered from COVID-19.

V usage is TRBV3-1 (or the pseudogene TRBV3-2) and J usage is TRBJ2-7; 7 nucleotides agree with TRBD2. V lost 3 bases to trimming and J lost 0 bases; unmatched junction nucleotides: 5. This CDR3 region has 15 residues. Germline loops: CDR1 LGHDT, CDR2 YNNKEL (reference sequence). Written as DNA, the CDR3 is TGTGCCAGCAGCCACTCTAGCGGCAGCTCCTACGAGCAGTACTTC. Translated, it gives CASSHSSGSSYEQYF.

The rearrangement links TRBV5-1 to TRBJ1-5; TRBD1 matches 8 bases. The V segment lost 4 bases and the J segment 0 bases; nucleotides outside the gene matches: 6. CDR1 is SGHRS and CDR2 is YFSETQ in the germline V gene. CDR3 length: 16 residues. CDR3 DNA sequence: TGCGCCAGCAGCCGGACAGGGCCTTATAGCAATCAGCCCCAGCATTTT. Translating it yields CASSRTGPYSNQPQHF. Looking up the rest from reference TRBV5-1 and TRBJ1-5 gives the full variable domain: KAGVTQTPRYLIKTRGQQVTLSCSPISGHRSVSWYQQTPGQGLQFLFEYFSETQRNKGNFPGRFSGRQFSNSRSEMNVSTLELGDSALYLCASSRTGPYSNQPQHFGDGTRLSIL.

The chain carries TRBV5-1 and TRBJ1-5; TRBD1 aligns across 7 bases. Germline CDR1 SGHRS, CDR2 YFSETQ. Losses at the gene ends were 1 base for V and 8 bases for J; bases not matched to a gene: 6. The CDR3 runs 14 residues. The DNA of the CDR3 is TGCGCCAGCAGCTTGACAGGGGACATGGAGCCCCAGCATTTT. Translating it yields CASSLTGDMEPQHF.

The rearrangement links TRBV10-2 to TRBJ1-2; a weak D match, TRBD1 (5 bases). The germline V gene encodes CDR1 WSHSY and CDR2 SAAADI. Trimming removed 5 bases from V and 4 bases from J, with 11 bases in between. This CDR3 spans 13 amino acids. The CDR3 bases are TGCGCCAGCAGTCCAGGGTTTTCCTATGGCTACACCTTC. Amino acid sequence: CASSPGFSYGYTF.

The chain has TRBV4-2 and TRBJ2-5, with TRBD2 matching over 13 bases. CDR1 LGHNA and CDR2 YNFKEQ come from the germline V gene. CDR3 length equals 16 residues. The J segment lost 1 base and the V segment lost 1 base, leaving 0 bases of the junction unmatched. In DNA, the CDR3 is TGTGCCAGCAGCCAAGGGACTAGCGGGGGCCAAGAGACCCAGTACTTC. It codes for CASSQGTSGGQETQYF.

The chain employs TRBV19 and TRBJ1-2, with 8 bases that match TRBD1. There are 15 residues in the CDR3. CDR1 and CDR2 from the germline V gene are LNHDA and SQIVND (reference sequence). V was pared by 6 bases and J by 6 bases, with 12 bases of the junction left unmatched. The DNA of the CDR3 is TGTGCCAGTAGCCCTCCGGACAGGGAGTGGAATGGCTACACCTTC. Encoded protein: CASSPPDREWNGYTF.

V and J are TRBV19 and TRBJ2-2; D is uncertain. CDR1 LNHDA and CDR2 SQIVND come from the germline V gene (reference sequence). The CDR3 loop spans 14 amino acids. Trimming removed 5 bases at V and 2 bases at J, with 9 bases between. The DNA of the CDR3 is TGTGCCAGTAGTTCGCGACAAAACACCGGGGAGCTGTTTTTT. This encodes CASSSRQNTGELFF.

As for this clone: The same CDR3 arises from other DNA sequences in this sample as well. The chain recombines TRBV4-1 with TRBJ2-7, with 9 nucleotides matching TRBD1. Losses at the gene ends were 1 base for V and 3 bases for J; bases not matched to a gene: 4. This CDR3 region has 15 residues. CDR1 is MGHRA, CDR2 YSYEKL, per germline. This chain's CDR3 is CASSQVGTGLYEQYF. The DNA of the CDR3 is TGCGCCAGCAGCCAAGTGGGGACAGGGCTCTACGAGCAGTACTTC.

The genes are TRBV6-4 and TRBJ1-2; D gene uncertain. This CDR3 contains 14 residues. V shed 5 bases and J shed 8 bases, with 18 bases lying between them. CDR1 MRHNA and CDR2 SNTAGT come from the germline V gene. DNA for the CDR3: TGTGCCAGCAGTCCGAACGAAGCCGCTAGGGGCTACACCTTC. It translates to CASSPNEAARGYTF.

This clone appeared once. This rearrangement joins TRBV7-9 to TRBJ1-2; the match to TRBD1 covers 7 bases. The germline gives CDR1 SEHNR, CDR2 FQNEAQ (reference sequence). The CDR3 length is 14 residues. V lost 1 base to trimming and J lost 6 bases; unmatched junction nucleotides: 5. The CDR3 region has the DNA TGTGCCAGCAGCTTAGGCAGGGGGTCGCATGGCTACACCTTC. Translated, it gives CASSLGRGSHGYTF.

The genes are TRBV11-2 and TRBJ2-5; 13 positions agree with TRBD2. Germline CDR1 reads SGHAT; CDR2 reads FQNNGV. Trimming at V came to 2 bases and at J to 2 bases, leaving 2 bases not matched to a gene. CDR3 length equals 16 residues. CDR3 sequence reads: CASSLPTSGGQETQYF. Here the CDR3 DNA reads TGTGCCAGCAGCTTACCGACTAGCGGGGGGCAAGAGACCCAGTACTTC.

This clone was seen a few times. This chain links TRBV2 with TRBJ2-7; no clear D gene. Germline V gene lookup returns CDR1 SNHLY and CDR2 FYNNEI. CDR3 size: 14 residues. The V end was cut by 2 bases, the J end by 4 bases, with 12 bases between. This chain's CDR3 is CASSESVEEYEQYF. The CDR3 bases are TGTGCCAGCAGTGAATCAGTAGAGGAGTACGAGCAGTACTTC.

This chain uses TRBV14 with TRBJ2-7; 7 positions match TRBD1. The ends lost 3 bases at V and 1 base at J; junction bases unmatched: 6. The CDR3 contains 15 residues. Germline loops: CDR1 SGHDN, CDR2 FVKESK. CDR3 sequence: CASSQYGTESYEQYF. CDR3 nucleotide sequence: TGTGCCAGCAGCCAGTACGGGACAGAATCCTACGAGCAGTACTTC.

The chain couples TRBV6-5 to TRBJ1-2; the match to TRBD1 covers 7 bases. Germline V gene sequence: CDR1 MNHEY, CDR2 SVGAGI. The CDR3 has 14 residues. The V and J ends lost 10 bases and 4 bases, in that order; junction bases with no gene match: 12. This CDR3 is CATYETGKVYGYTF. CDR3 DNA: TGTGCCACCTACGAGACAGGGAAGGTCTATGGCTACACCTTC.